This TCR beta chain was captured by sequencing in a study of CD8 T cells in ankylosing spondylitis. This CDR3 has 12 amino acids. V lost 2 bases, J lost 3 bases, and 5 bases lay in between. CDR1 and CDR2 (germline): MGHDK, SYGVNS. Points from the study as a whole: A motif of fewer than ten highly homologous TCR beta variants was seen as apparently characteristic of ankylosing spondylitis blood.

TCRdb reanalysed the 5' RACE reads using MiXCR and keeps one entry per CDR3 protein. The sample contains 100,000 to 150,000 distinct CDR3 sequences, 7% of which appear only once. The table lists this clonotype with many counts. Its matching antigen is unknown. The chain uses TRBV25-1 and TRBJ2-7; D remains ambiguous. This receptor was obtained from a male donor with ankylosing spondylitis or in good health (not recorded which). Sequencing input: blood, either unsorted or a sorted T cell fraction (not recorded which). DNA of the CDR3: TGTGCCAGCAGTGAACGTATCTACGAGCAGTACTTC. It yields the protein CASSERIYEQYF.